This T cell receptor beta chain was recovered during a study of CD8+ T cells in alopecia areata. Alopecia areata patients provided lesional scalp punch biopsies and peripheral blood, both collected for the study. This clone is judged medium-sized. Its antigen is undetermined. Extracted RNA was reverse transcribed, and the resulting cDNA served as sequencing template. Using immunoSEQ multiplex PCR, the repertoire was profiled, and TCRdb retains in-frame clones only, with some absent. In the table there are about 13,000 clones, 55% to 70% of which are singletons. Study-wide points: Scalp samples also yield sequences of resident alphabeta T cells from normal skin.

The V gene lost 3 bases and the J gene lost 9 bases, with 9 bases spanning the gap. The CDR3 length is 12 residues. CDR1 and CDR2 from the germline V gene are LNHDA and SQIVND (reference sequence). The origin of this receptor is a human donor with alopecia areata. The input for sequencing was skin, taken at week 0. This chain uses TRBV19 with TRBJ1-5; D remains ambiguous. The CDR3 DNA reads as TGTGCCAGTAGTATGGAGGGCTGGCCCCAGCATTTT. Its translation: CASSMEGWPQHF.